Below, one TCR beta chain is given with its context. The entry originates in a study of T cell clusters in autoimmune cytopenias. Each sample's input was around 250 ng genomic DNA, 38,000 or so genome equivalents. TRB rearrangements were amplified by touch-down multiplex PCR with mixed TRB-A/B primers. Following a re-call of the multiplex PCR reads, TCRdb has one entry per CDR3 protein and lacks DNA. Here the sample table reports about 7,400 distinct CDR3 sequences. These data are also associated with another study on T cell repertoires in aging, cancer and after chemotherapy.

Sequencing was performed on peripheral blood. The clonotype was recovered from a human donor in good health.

The CDR3 here is CASSYSPGGYGYTF. The gene calls are TRBV6-5 and TRBJ1-2; TCRdb names TRBD1, which stays unverified in the absence of DNA. The CDR3 is 14 amino acids. Germline V CDR1 and CDR2: MNHEY, SVGAGI.